This TCR beta chain stems from a study of cytomegalovirus exposure and HLA in healthy donors. This PCR relied on a set of 60 Vbeta primers and 13 Jbeta primers. The repertoire was sequenced with immunoSEQ multiplex PCR; TCRdb's copy has only in-frame clones and lacks some. This table holds around 180,000 clones, approximately 82% found once. As concerns this clone: Its antigen is not known.

Study-level results: What a later analysis showed was that several of the most significant clusters appeared linked to common viral pathogens. HLA alleles showed associations with around 15,000 TCR beta sequences in a later analysis, at a 0.05 false discovery rate. On later analysis, the bulk of CMV-associated TCR beta chains appeared to be HLA-restricted.

Sequenced sample: PBMCs. The source is a girl aged 2 to 9 in good health and CMV-seropositive.

Written as DNA, the CDR3 is TGTGCCAGCAGCTTACAAGGACAGCAAGAGACCCAGTACTTC. It specifies CASSLQGQQETQYF. This chain joins TRBV7-8 and TRBJ2-5, with a weak D call TRBD1 (6 bases). Germline loops: CDR1 SGHVS, CDR2 FQNEAQ. Deletions cut 2 bases from V and 2 bases from J, with 9 bases between. The CDR3 runs 14 residues. Full variable domain (missing parts from reference TRBV7-8 and TRBJ2-5): GAGVSQSPRYKVAKRGQDVALRCDPISGHVSLFWYQQALGQGPEFLTYFQNEAQLDKSGLPSDRFFAERPEGSVSTLKIQRTQQEDSAVYLCASSLQGQQETQYFGPGTRLLVL.